The present T cell receptor (beta chain) was sequenced within a study of shared clonotypes between healthy human individuals. Only in-frame clones appear in the TCRdb table, and some are missing; sequencing was by immunoSEQ multiplex PCR. The table lists 2 million to 2.5 million clones, 80% to 95% of them singletons. The germline V gene has CDR1 MDHEN and CDR2 SYDVKM. V lost 5 bases and J 7 bases, leaving 28 bases between the germline ends. This CDR3 is built from 18 residues. This chain uses TRBV28 with TRBJ2-3, with D tentatively TRBD2 (6 bases). This sequence originates from a man younger than 30 in good health. Some clones in this sample may be carry-over from other donors' samples. Sequencing was carried out using naive CD4+ T cells from PBMCs. Documented subset: CD45RA+ positively selected. The CDR3 DNA sequence: TGTGCCAGCAGTGGCGAACTTTTGGGACGCCACGGCGGGAATACGCAGTATTTT. The encoded protein is CASSGELLGRHGGNTQYF.